This T cell receptor beta chain was sequenced for a study of shared clonotypes between healthy human individuals. Background on the study: The plates for each donor numbered three CD4 naive, three CD4 memory, two CD8 naive and one CD8 memory.

V lost 3 bases and J 5 bases, leaving 10 bases between the germline ends. The CDR3 contains 13 residues. Germline CDR1 MDHEN, CDR2 SYDVKM. CD45RO-negative, CCR7-positively selected cells formed the naive CD8 fraction, excluding terminally differentiated effector memory CD45RA+ cells. Free of recent acute infections or vaccinations, the donors were healthy HIV-negative adults. This table comes from immunoSEQ multiplex PCR, and its TCRdb copy is limited to in-frame clones, with some not included. Of around 1,900,000 clones in the sample, about 94% were seen once. For this clone: The same CDR3 can be traced to other DNA sequences in this sample.

The clonotype was recovered from a man between 18 and 35 years old in good health. Some clones in this sample may be carry-over from other donors' samples. The V and J genes are TRBV28 and TRBJ1-2; weak D call: TRBD1 (5 bases). The specimen was naive CD8+ T cells from PBMCs. The CDR3: CASSFGWGYGYTF. DNA of the CDR3: TGTGCCAGCAGTTTTGGGTGGGGGTATGGCTACACCTTC.